A single sample gave rise to the 2 T cell receptor beta chains below, sequenced in a study of T cell responses to AZD1222 COVID-19 vaccine. Libraries were prepared by immunoSEQ multiplex PCR; TCRdb keeps only in-frame clonotypes and omits some of them. The table includes under 110,000 clones, almost 90% detected once. The sample here was peripheral blood, taken on day 0 of AZD1222 vaccination. The source of these receptors is an adult in good health.

The V and J genes are TRBV12-3 or TRBV12-4 and TRBJ2-1; a weak D match, TRBD2 (6 bases). CDR3 length: 13 amino acids. V shed 6 bases and J shed 10 bases, with 16 bases lying between them. CDR3 in DNA: TGTGCCAGCAGAGATGGGACTCTAGGGGAGCAGTTCTTC. Protein: CASRDGTLGEQFF.

The chain couples TRBV24-1 to TRBJ2-2; D is perhaps TRBD2 (5 bases). CDR1 and CDR2 from the germline V gene are KGHDR and SFDVKD. The CDR3 sequence is 15 residues long. V was clipped by 9 bases and J by 0 bases, with 13 bases between them. CDR3 nucleotide sequence: TGTGCCACCTCTGGAAGCGGTCCGAACACCGGGGAGCTGTTTTTT. It codes for CATSGSGPNTGELFF.